Shown below are 24 T cell receptor beta chains from a single sample sequenced in a study of cytotoxic CD8 clonotypes in ibrutinib-treated CLL. Profiling relied on immunoSEQ multiplex PCR, and the TCRdb table lists in-frame clones only, not all of them. The table has about 7,600 clones, more than 60% seen once. This material consisted of PBMCs, taken before ibrutinib treatment. The receptors were gathered from a human donor with chronic lymphocytic leukemia.

The chain combines TRBV27 with TRBJ2-7; D possibly corresponds to TRBD2 (6 bases). Trimming removed 6 bases at V and 3 bases at J, with 18 bases between. The CDR3 has 15 amino acids. The germline gives CDR1 MNHEY, CDR2 SMNVEV (reference sequence). For the CDR3, the DNA is TGTGCCAGCAGCAGCTGGGGCGGGGAGAACTACGAGCAGTACTTC. Protein: CASSSWGGENYEQYF.

The V call is TRBV4-1, the J call TRBJ2-5; 7 bases are a match to TRBD1. V was clipped by 4 bases and J by 5 bases; unmatched bases: 13. This CDR3 has 16 residues. Germline-derived CDR1 and CDR2 are MGHRA and YSYEKL. CDR3 in DNA: TGCGCCAGCAGCCCCGCTACAGGGGTTCGTTTGGAGACCCAGTACTTC. Translation: CASSPATGVRLETQYF.

This clone was seen only a few times. V is TRBV6-6 and J is TRBJ2-7, with TRBD2 matching over 9 bases. The CDR3 loop spans 16 amino acids. CDR1 and CDR2 from the germline V gene are MNHNY and SVGAGI (reference sequence). Germline trimming cut 5 bases from V and 0 bases from J; bases unmatched to any gene: 8. DNA for the CDR3: TGTGCCAGCAGTCCAGGACTAGCGCTAAGCTCCTACGAGCAGTACTTC. It translates to CASSPGLALSSYEQYF.

CDR3 residues: CASSLRDSQRETQYF. The DNA for the CDR3 is TGCGCCAGCAGCTTGCGGGACAGCCAGAGAGAGACCCAGTACTTC. The V gene is TRBV5-1, the J gene TRBJ2-5; TRBD1 aligns across 7 bases. The V gene's germline CDR1 is SGHRS and CDR2 YFSETQ. This CDR3 contains 15 residues. The ends lost 1 base at V and 4 bases at J; junction bases unmatched: 7.

V is TRBV11-2 and J is TRBJ1-1; weak D call: TRBD1 (5 bases). The germline CDR1 and CDR2 sequences are SGHAT and FQNNGV. This CDR3 has 14 residues. V lost 2 bases, J lost 4 bases, and 11 bases lay in between. CDR3 DNA: TGTGCCAGCAGCTTACAGGGTGACGGCACTGAAGCTTTCTTT. It translates to CASSLQGDGTEAFF.

The chain combines TRBV30 with TRBJ1-3, with 7 nucleotides matching TRBD1. CDR3 size: 15 residues. Germline V gene data show CDR1 as GTSNPN and CDR2 as SVGIG (reference sequence). V was clipped by 2 bases and J by 0 bases; unmatched bases: 4. CDR3 protein: CAWSWQGGSGNTIYF. The CDR3 DNA reads TGTGCCTGGAGTTGGCAGGGGGGCTCTGGAAACACCATATATTTT.

This sequence joins TRBV7-2 and TRBJ2-7; tentatively, D is TRBD2 (6 bases). Germline V lookup: CDR1 SGHTA, CDR2 FQGNSA. Trimming cost V 3 bases and J 4 bases, with 13 bases left between them. This CDR3 is 14 amino acids long. The CDR3 protein is CASSLLAGRYEQYF. DNA for the CDR3: TGTGCCAGCAGCTTGTTGGCGGGAAGGTACGAGCAGTACTTC.

The chain joins TRBV6-5 to TRBJ1-1, with unresolved D. V was clipped by 5 bases and J by 0 bases, with 10 bases between them. CDR1 is MNHEY, CDR2 SVGAGI, per germline. The CDR3 is 14 residues long. This CDR3 reads CASSPGRLNTEAFF. Written as DNA, the CDR3 is TGTGCCAGCAGTCCTGGGCGGCTGAACACTGAAGCTTTCTTT.

The chain combines TRBV7-2 with TRBJ1-1; D gene uncertain. V was clipped by 1 base and J by 3 bases, with 6 bases between them. Germline CDR1 is SGHTA and CDR2 is FQGNSA. This CDR3 has 13 residues. The CDR3 DNA reads TGTGCCAGCAGCTTAGTCGGGGACACTGAAGCTTTCTTT. It codes for CASSLVGDTEAFF.

The genes are TRBV18 and TRBJ1-6, with a possible D match to TRBD1 (5 bases). The V end was cut by 2 bases, the J end by 10 bases, with 12 bases between. From germline, CDR1 is KGHSH and CDR2 LQKENI. This CDR3 contains 14 residues. CDR3 sequence: CASSPGQGTSPLHF. The CDR3 DNA reads as TGTGCCAGCTCACCAGGGCAGGGAACCTCACCCCTCCACTTT. Complete variable domain (other parts from reference TRBV18 and TRBJ1-6): NAGVMQNPRHLVRRRGQEARLRCSPMKGHSHVYWYRQLPEEGLKFMVYLQKENIIDESGMPKERFSAEFPKEGPSILRIQQVVRGDSAAYFCASSPGQGTSPLHFGNGTRLTVT.

The chain has TRBV18 and TRBJ2-7; D is unresolved. The CDR3 covers 13 residues. The V and J ends lost 2 bases and 3 bases respectively, with 8 bases between them. Germline V gene data show CDR1 as KGHSH and CDR2 as LQKENI. CDR3 region: CASSPFAGYEQYF. CDR3 sequence (DNA): TGTGCCAGCTCACCATTCGCCGGCTACGAGCAGTACTTC.

V is TRBV5-6 and J is TRBJ1-1; D remains ambiguous. Per germline, CDR1 SGHDT and CDR2 YYEEEE. CDR3 length equals 14 residues. Trimming took off 4 bases at V and 1 base at J, with 11 bases between the two ends. The CDR3 region is CASSKYSPNTEAFF. CDR3 sequence (DNA): TGTGCCAGCAGCAAGTATTCCCCGAACACTGAAGCTTTCTTT.

J is TRBJ2-1 and V is TRBV6-1, with 8 bases identical to TRBD2. The CDR3 spans 15 residues. V was pared by 6 bases and J by 6 bases, with 10 bases of the junction left unmatched. Germline lookup yields CDR1 MNHNS and CDR2 SASEGT. CDR3 in amino acids: CASRGGRGLGNEQFF. CDR3 bases: TGTGCCAGCAGGGGAGGTAGGGGACTAGGCAATGAGCAGTTCTTC.

The rearrangement joins TRBV7-9 to TRBJ2-5; D may be TRBD1 (6 bases). The length of the CDR3 is 13 residues. The germline V and J ends were trimmed by 1 base and 5 bases, with 8 bases remaining between them. Per the germline V gene, CDR1 is SEHNR and CDR2 is FQNEAQ (reference sequence). The CDR3 spells CASSLGGRETQYF. The DNA of the CDR3 is TGTGCCAGCAGCTTAGGGGGGCGGGAGACCCAGTACTTC. The full variable domain, its missing parts supplied by reference TRBV7-9 and TRBJ2-5, is DTGVSQNPRHKITKRGQNVTFRCDPISEHNRLYWYRQTLGQGPEFLTYFQNEAQLEKSRLLSDRFSAERPKGSFSTLEIQRTEQGDSAMYLCASSLGGRETQYFGPGTRLLVL.

This chain connects TRBV7-9 to TRBJ2-1; possibly TRBD1 or TRBD2 for D (5 bases each). The CDR3 totals 15 residues. Trimming removed 5 bases at V and 6 bases at J, with 17 bases between. Germline-derived CDR1 and CDR2 are SEHNR and FQNEAQ (reference sequence). CDR3 in DNA: TGTGCCAGCAGCCCCAATCTCAGGGAGTTCAATGAGCAGTTCTTC. This encodes CASSPNLREFNEQFF.

The chain is built from TRBV11-2 and TRBJ2-4, with a tentative D call TRBD2 (7 bases). The V end lost 1 base, the J end lost 8 bases, and 15 bases lay between the germline ends. This CDR3 contains 15 residues. CDR1 SGHAT and CDR2 FQNNGV come from the germline V gene. Here the CDR3 DNA reads TGTGCCAGCAGCTTAGGTGCGGGGGCGATGTACATTCAGTACTTC. This gives the protein CASSLGAGAMYIQYF.

The gene calls are TRBV11-2 and TRBJ2-1; 7 bases line up with TRBD2. Germline V gene data show CDR1 as SGHAT and CDR2 as FQNNGV. V lost 5 bases, J lost 3 bases, and 7 bases stayed unmatched. The CDR3 is 15 amino acids. CDR3 DNA: TGTGCCAGCAGCCCGACGGGGGGTGGCTACAATGAGCAGTTCTTC. As protein: CASSPTGGGYNEQFF.

This sequence joins TRBV20-1 and TRBJ1-1; 9 nucleotides agree with TRBD1. The V segment lost 7 bases and the J segment 5 bases; nucleotides outside the gene matches: 2. The CDR3 consists of 11 residues. Germline loops: CDR1 DFQATT, CDR2 SNEGSKA (reference sequence). CDR3 bases: TGCAGTGTGGACAGGGGTACTGAAGCTTTCTTT. It yields the protein CSVDRGTEAFF.

This chain joins TRBV7-2 and TRBJ1-2; no clear D gene. Germline CDR1 and CDR2: SGHTA and FQGNSA. V gave up 0 bases and J gave up 6 bases, with 5 bases separating them. This CDR3 comprises 12 residues. CDR3 amino acids: CASSLASDGYTF. Written as DNA, the CDR3 is TGTGCCAGCAGCTTAGCGTCCGATGGCTACACCTTC.

Written as DNA, the CDR3 is TGCAGCGTTGAGGGTAACGGCTACACCTTC. Residues: CSVEGNGYTF. The chain employs TRBV29-1 and TRBJ1-2, with no clear D. In germline, CDR1 is SQVTM, CDR2 ANQGSEA. The V end was cut by 3 bases, the J end by 8 bases, with 7 bases between. The CDR3 length is 10 residues.

This chain uses TRBV28 with TRBJ1-1, with D tentatively TRBD1 (6 bases). The CDR3 has 12 residues. Per the germline V gene, CDR1 is MDHEN and CDR2 is SYDVKM. The V gene lost 7 bases and the J gene lost 5 bases, with 11 bases spanning the gap. DNA for the CDR3: TGTGCCAGCACTGGGGGGCGGACTGAAGCTTTCTTT. It translates to CASTGGRTEAFF.

This clone was seen only a few times. The chain joins TRBV28 to TRBJ2-7; TRBD1 or TRBD2 may be the D gene (5 bases each). Between the trimmed V and J ends, which lost 2 bases and 4 bases, there was a span of 15 bases. The germline CDR1 and CDR2 sequences are MDHEN and SYDVKM. This CDR3 region has 15 residues. CDR3 nucleotides: TGTGCCAGCAGTTTAAGGCTCCCCGGGACGTACGAGCAGTACTTC. Translating gives CASSLRLPGTYEQYF.

This chain links TRBV7-6 with TRBJ1-3; D is unclear. Germline CDR1 is SGHVS and CDR2 is FNYEAQ. The CDR3 loop spans 17 amino acids. Deletions cut 5 bases from V and 0 bases from J, with 17 bases between. The CDR3 reads CASSPPRVGSSGNTIYF. CDR3 sequence (DNA): TGTGCCAGCAGCCCACCCCGGGTCGGAAGCTCTGGAAACACCATATATTTT.

The gene calls are TRBV7-2 and TRBJ2-7, with D tentatively TRBD2 (5 bases). This CDR3 contains 13 residues. Trimming left V 5 bases short and J 2 bases short, with 10 bases between. Germline CDR1 and CDR2: SGHTA and FQGNSA. The CDR3 region has the DNA TGTGCCAGCAGCCCCCGAGGGCCCTACGAGCAGTACTTC. This encodes CASSPRGPYEQYF.